Following are 23 T cell receptor beta chains from one sample sequenced in a study of vaccination and CD4 T cells after COVID-19. Sequenced with the Oncomine TCR Beta short-read assay was DNA taken from cultured CD4+ T cells. In TCRdb, the PCR reads were re-called with MiXCR into one record per CDR3 protein. Altogether about 15,000 distinct CDR3 sequences are present, more than 40% being singletons, with the ten largest covering approximately 12%. These TCRs' antigens remain unknown. Treatment described: approximately 9-day PBMC culture with coronavirus spike peptide pools or control peptides (ViraFEST assay). The specimen sequenced was CD4+ T cells from blood, cultured in vitro. The receptor source for this set is a human donor who had recovered from COVID-19.

The V gene is TRBV20-1, the J gene TRBJ1-2; maybe TRBD1 (5 bases). CDR1 is DFQATT, CDR2 SNEGSKA, per germline (reference sequence). CDR3 length equals 14 residues. V lost 0 bases and J 7 bases, leaving 15 bases between the germline ends. Here the CDR3 reads CSARDGGGFSGYTF. CDR3 in DNA: TGCAGTGCTAGAGATGGGGGGGGATTCAGTGGCTACACCTTC.

The table lists this clonotype with a few counts. J is TRBJ2-7 and V is TRBV20-1, with 12 positions matching TRBD2. CDR3 length equals 16 residues. Germline V gene lookup returns CDR1 DFQATT and CDR2 SNEGSKA (reference sequence). J was trimmed by 5 bases and V by 3 bases; bases with no gene match: 11. The CDR3 reads CSASGGTSGRIHEQYF. CDR3 DNA: TGCAGTGCTAGTGGAGGTACTAGCGGGAGGATCCACGAGCAGTACTTC.

This clonotype was recorded a few times. The J gene is TRBJ1-5, the V gene TRBV28; D is unresolved. The CDR3 extends over 15 amino acids. Germline V gene data show CDR1 as MDHEN and CDR2 as SYDVKM. Trimming cost V 5 bases and J 5 bases, with 16 bases left between them. This chain's CDR3 is CASSPKLAHHQPQHF. The CDR3 region has the DNA TGTGCCAGCAGTCCAAAGTTGGCGCACCATCAGCCCCAGCATTTT.

The chain has TRBV28 and TRBJ1-4, with D unresolved. The germline V gene encodes CDR1 MDHEN and CDR2 SYDVKM. V was cut by 2 bases and J by 4 bases, with 5 bases left in between. CDR3 length equals 13 residues. The CDR3: CASSLGSNEKLFF. CDR3 in DNA: TGTGCCAGCAGTTTAGGCAGTAATGAAAAACTGTTTTTT.

V usage is TRBV25-1 and J usage is TRBJ2-1; D is uncertain. V lost 8 bases to trimming and J lost 7 bases, with 9 bases between them. Germline V lookup: CDR1 MGHDK, CDR2 SYGVNS. CDR3 size: 11 residues. This chain's CDR3 is CASRWLNEQFF. DNA of the CDR3: TGTGCCAGCCGGTGGCTGAATGAGCAGTTCTTC. The full variable domain, in which reference TRBV25-1 and TRBJ2-1 provide the parts outside the CDR3, is EADIYQTPRYLVIGTGKKITLECSQTMGHDKMYWYQQDPGMELHLIHYSYGVNSTEKGDLSSESTVSRIRTEHFPLTLESARPSHTSQYLCASRWLNEQFFGPGTRLTVL.

The V call is TRBV20-1, the J call TRBJ2-6, with 8 bases that match TRBD2. V shed 3 bases, J shed 4 bases, and the junction held 5 bases outside the gene matches. CDR1 and CDR2 (germline): DFQATT, SNEGSKA (reference sequence). The CDR3 is 15 amino acids. The CDR3 sequence: CSARTLAGGANVLTF. For the CDR3, the DNA is TGCAGTGCTAGGACTTTAGCGGGGGGGGCCAACGTCCTGACTTTC.

The chain is built from TRBV6-5 and TRBJ2-7; TRBD2 is a possible D gene (6 bases). CDR1 MNHEY and CDR2 SVGAGI come from the germline V gene. V shed 4 bases and J shed 3 bases, with 13 bases lying between them. This CDR3 is 14 amino acids long. CDR3 bases: TGTGCCAGCAGTTCGACATCGGGAGACTACGAGCAGTACTTC. Translating gives CASSSTSGDYEQYF.

This clonotype was seen more than once but under ten times. J is TRBJ2-5 and V is TRBV20-1, with D possibly matching TRBD1 (6 bases). CDR1 and CDR2 (germline): DFQATT, SNEGSKA (reference sequence). Trimming took off 2 bases at V and 4 bases at J, with 11 bases between the two ends. The CDR3 sequence is 13 residues long. CDR3 sequence: CSARLQGPETQYF. CDR3 DNA sequence: TGCAGTGCTAGACTACAGGGTCCAGAGACCCAGTACTTC.

V and J are TRBV20-1 and TRBJ2-7; TRBD2 matches at 8 bases. Germline CDR1 reads DFQATT; CDR2 reads SNEGSKA (reference sequence). This CDR3 spans 15 amino acids. CDR3 coding DNA: TGCAGCCGCTCGGCTAGCGGGTATGGAACCTACGAGCAGTACTTC. This gives the protein CSRSASGYGTYEQYF.

This chain uses TRBV6-1 with TRBJ2-1; 8 nucleotides line up with TRBD2. The CDR3 is 16 amino acids. Germline V CDR1 and CDR2: MNHNS, SASEGT. J was trimmed by 3 bases and V by 5 bases; bases with no gene match: 9. CDR3 nucleotides: TGTGCCAGCAGTACACCCGGGGGGGCGGTCTACAATGAGCAGTTCTTC. As protein: CASSTPGGAVYNEQFF.

The chain joins TRBV20-1 to TRBJ1-2; TRBD1 matches at 7 bases. The V and J ends lost 4 bases and 4 bases, in that order; junction bases with no gene match: 6. The CDR3 contains 13 residues. Germline V gene data show CDR1 as DFQATT and CDR2 as SNEGSKA (reference sequence). The CDR3 bases are TGCAGTGCTAAGGGCCAGGGGGGCTATGGCTACACCTTC. Translated, it gives CSAKGQGGYGYTF.

The chain carries TRBV20-1 and TRBJ2-7, with 8 bases lining up with TRBD2. Germline lookup yields CDR1 DFQATT and CDR2 SNEGSKA (reference sequence). The V and J ends lost 2 bases and 4 bases, in that order; junction bases with no gene match: 7. There are 14 residues in the CDR3. CDR3 in DNA: TGCAGTGCTAGAAACGGGAGGGGGGGTTACGAGCAGTACTTC. This sequence encodes CSARNGRGGYEQYF.

In its sample, this clonotype was seen a few times. The rearrangement joins TRBV7-9 to TRBJ1-2; D may be TRBD1 (5 bases). CDR1 and CDR2 from the germline V gene are SEHNR and FQNEAQ (reference sequence). Trimming stripped 1 base from V and 7 bases from J, with 10 bases between. The CDR3 has 13 residues. In nucleotides, the CDR3 is TGTGCCAGCAGCTTAGGGGGGAGGGGTGGCTACACCTTC. Residues: CASSLGGRGGYTF.

The sample holds a few counts of this clonotype. This sequence joins TRBV27 and TRBJ2-7; the match to TRBD2 covers 8 bases. Germline trimming cut 5 bases from V and 3 bases from J; bases unmatched to any gene: 9. Germline CDR1 MNHEY, CDR2 SMNVEV (reference sequence). The CDR3 is 15 residues long. CDR3 sequence (DNA): TGTGCCAGCAGTCTCTTAGCGGGGCCCTTCTACGAGCAGTACTTC. It translates to CASSLLAGPFYEQYF.

The chain combines TRBV15 with TRBJ2-7, with 8 nucleotides matching TRBD2. CDR1 is LNHNV, CDR2 YYDKDF, per germline (reference sequence). J lost 2 bases, V lost 9 bases, and 21 bases had no gene match. The CDR3 is made up of 18 amino acids. CDR3 in DNA: TGTGCCACAGGGGGGGGGCCCAACGACGGGAGGGCCCCCTACGAGCAGTACTTC. Translating gives CATGGGPNDGRAPYEQYF.

This clonotype was counted between two and nine times. The chain employs TRBV21-1 and TRBJ2-1; the table assigns TRBD2, which was not confirmed against the DNA. TRBV21-1 is a listed pseudogene. The CDR3 extends over 15 amino acids. CDR3: CASSKTSGGVNEQFF. CDR3 nucleotides: TGTGCCAGCAGCAAAACTTCGGGAGGTGTCAATGAGCAGTTCTTC.

V usage is TRBV7-9 and J usage is TRBJ1-4, with D possibly being TRBD1 (6 bases). The length of the CDR3 is 14 residues. CDR1 SEHNR and CDR2 FQNEAQ come from the germline V gene (reference sequence). The V end was cut by 2 bases, the J end by 10 bases, with 14 bases between. The CDR3 loop reads CASSLLTGKGKLFF. In DNA, the CDR3 is TGTGCCAGCAGCTTACTGACAGGCAAAGGAAAACTGTTTTTT.

The CDR3 DNA follows: TGTGCCAGCAGTCGCCCGGGACAGGGGAAATACGGCTACACCTTC. This encodes CASSRPGQGKYGYTF. The chain employs TRBV6-2 or TRBV6-3 and TRBJ1-2; 10 bases line up with TRBD1. CDR1 is MNHEY, CDR2 SVGEGT, per germline. This CDR3 is built from 15 residues. V lost 5 bases, J lost 8 bases, and 11 bases stayed unmatched.

J is TRBJ2-7 and V is TRBV6-1; 8 positions match TRBD1. J lost 6 bases, V lost 6 bases, and 13 bases had no gene match. The germline V gene encodes CDR1 MNHNS and CDR2 SASEGT. The CDR3 spans 15 residues. The CDR3 region is CASSPPGAGGGEQYF. Written as DNA, the CDR3 is TGTGCCAGCAGCCCCCCCGGGGCAGGGGGCGGCGAGCAGTACTTC.

V gene TRBV11-2 combines with J gene TRBJ1-1, with no clear D. This CDR3 has 13 residues. The V gene lost 1 base and the J gene lost 8 bases, with 11 bases spanning the gap. The germline V gene encodes CDR1 SGHAT and CDR2 FQNNGV. Here the CDR3 reads CASSLGGTQEAFF. CDR3 DNA: TGTGCCAGCAGCTTAGGCGGTACTCAGGAAGCTTTCTTT.

The sample holds a few counts of this clonotype. The chain joins TRBV6-5 to TRBJ2-3, with TRBD2 matching 9 bases. This CDR3 spans 16 amino acids. The germline V gene has CDR1 MNHEY and CDR2 SVGAGI. Trimming cost V 3 bases and J 0 bases; bases outside gene matches: 4. The chain's CDR3 is CASSYSGRQSTDTQYF. Written as DNA, the CDR3 is TGTGCCAGCAGTTATAGCGGGAGACAAAGCACAGATACGCAGTATTTT.

The sample holds a few counts of this clonotype. This chain joins TRBV20-1 and TRBJ1-6; D is unclear. Germline V gene data show CDR1 as DFQATT and CDR2 as SNEGSKA (reference sequence). V was cut by 0 bases and J by 8 bases, with 5 bases left in between. The CDR3 has 12 amino acids. This chain's CDR3 is CSARENHSPLHF. CDR3 nucleotide sequence: TGCAGTGCTAGAGAAAACCATTCACCCCTCCACTTT.

The chain recombines TRBV5-1 with TRBJ2-7, with D unclear. Germline-derived CDR1 and CDR2 are SGHRS and YFSETQ. V shed 4 bases and J shed 4 bases, with 15 bases lying between them. The CDR3 loop spans 14 amino acids. The CDR3 sequence: CASSVARIGYEQYF. In DNA, the CDR3 is TGCGCCAGCAGCGTAGCTAGGATCGGGTACGAGCAGTACTTC. Complete variable domain (other parts from reference TRBV5-1 and TRBJ2-7): KAGVTQTPRYLIKTRGQQVTLSCSPISGHRSVSWYQQTPGQGLQFLFEYFSETQRNKGNFPGRFSGRQFSNSRSEMNVSTLELGDSALYLCASSVARIGYEQYFGPGTRLTVT.